This T cell receptor (beta chain) was captured by sequencing in a study of shared T cell receptors in the human thymus. Assay: immunoSEQ multiplex PCR; the TCRdb copy retains only in-frame clones and omits some. The table lists 600,000 or so clones, approximately 89% of them singletons, with under 0.01% in the top ten. V was cut by 4 bases and J by 10 bases, with 14 bases left in between. CDR1 is ENHRY, CDR2 SYGVKD, per germline. The CDR3 sequence is 13 residues long. These data are also associated with another study on human thymus T cells. This second study says: Obtained as resections during corrective heart surgery, the thymus tissue was then studied. Thymic and blood repertoires seemed to favor certain V and J genes.

V is TRBV10-3 and J is TRBJ2-1; tentative D call: TRBD2 (5 bases). The sample taken for sequencing was thymocytes. This sequence was found in a boy younger than two with a congenital heart defect. CDR3 region: CAISVPGSGEQFF. The CDR3 DNA is TGTGCCATCAGTGTACCGGGGTCTGGGGAGCAGTTCTTC.